This T cell receptor (beta chain) was captured by sequencing in a study of shared clonotypes between healthy human individuals. For the study at large: Those who served as donors were a couple of women and three men between the ages of 18 and 49.

The CDR3 has 12 amino acids. Germline values: CDR1 SGHDN, CDR2 FVKESK. Trimming cost V 4 bases and J 7 bases, with 11 bases left between them. Sequencing used immunoSEQ multiplex PCR; TCRdb keeps in-frame clones, though not all of them. The repertoire includes a few million clones, 92% of them detected once, and about 0.41% sits in the top ten. Every one of the donors was a Caucasian adult that lived in Nashville, Tennessee. The sequence derives from a man aged 18 to 30 in good health. Some clones in this sample may be carry-over from other donors' samples. Sample: naive CD4+ T cells from PBMCs. As to subset: CD45RA+ positively selected. The chain combines TRBV14 with TRBJ2-7; tentatively, D is TRBD2 (6 bases). The CDR3 DNA reads as TGTGCCAGCAGCCCGAACGGGGGTGAGCAGTACTTC. Encoded protein: CASSPNGGEQYF.